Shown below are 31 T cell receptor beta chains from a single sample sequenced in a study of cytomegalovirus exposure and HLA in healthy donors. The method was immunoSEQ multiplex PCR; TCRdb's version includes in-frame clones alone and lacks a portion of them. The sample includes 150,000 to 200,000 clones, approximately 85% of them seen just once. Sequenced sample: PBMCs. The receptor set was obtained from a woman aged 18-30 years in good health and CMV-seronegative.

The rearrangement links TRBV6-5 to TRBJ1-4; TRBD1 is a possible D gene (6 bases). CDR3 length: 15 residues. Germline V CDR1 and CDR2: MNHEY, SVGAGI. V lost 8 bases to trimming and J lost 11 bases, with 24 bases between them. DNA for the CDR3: TGTGCCAGCCGGTCGAACAGGGCAGCAGAGTTGAAACTGTTTTTT. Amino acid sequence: CASRSNRAAELKLFF.

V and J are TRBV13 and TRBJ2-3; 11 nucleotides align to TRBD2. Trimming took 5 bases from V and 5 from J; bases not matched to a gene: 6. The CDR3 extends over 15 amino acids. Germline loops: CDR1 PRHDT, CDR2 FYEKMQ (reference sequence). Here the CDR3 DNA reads TGTGCCAGCAGCCCGGGACTAGCGGTGGAAGATACGCAGTATTTT. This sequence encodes CASSPGLAVEDTQYF. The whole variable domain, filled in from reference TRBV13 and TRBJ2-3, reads AAGVIQSPRHLIKEKRETATLKCYPIPRHDTVYWYQQGPGQDPQFLISFYEKMQSDKGSIPDRFSAQQFSDYHSELNMSSLELGDSALYFCASSPGLAVEDTQYFGPGTRLTVL.

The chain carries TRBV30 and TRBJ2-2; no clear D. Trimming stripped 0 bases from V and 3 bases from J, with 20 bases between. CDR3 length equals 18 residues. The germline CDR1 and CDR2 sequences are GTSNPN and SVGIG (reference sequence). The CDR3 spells CAWSVPLVGRRDTGELFF. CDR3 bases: TGTGCCTGGAGTGTTCCCCTAGTTGGTAGGCGCGACACCGGGGAGCTGTTTTTT.

The DNA for the CDR3 is TGTGCCAGCACCCCCATAGCGGGAGAAGTATACGAGCAGTACTTC. This sequence encodes CASTPIAGEVYEQYF. This chain uses TRBV6-5 with TRBJ2-7; 9 bases fit TRBD2. Germline V gives CDR1 MNHEY, CDR2 SVGAGI. J gave up 4 bases and V 7 bases, and 11 bases lay outside the gene matches. The CDR3 length is 15 residues.

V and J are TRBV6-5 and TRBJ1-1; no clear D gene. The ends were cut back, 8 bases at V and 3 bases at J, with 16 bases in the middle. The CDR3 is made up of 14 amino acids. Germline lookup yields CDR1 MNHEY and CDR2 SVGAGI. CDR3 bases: TGTGCCAGCTCCGCCGGACCGGGGTACACTGAAGCTTTCTTT. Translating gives CASSAGPGYTEAFF.

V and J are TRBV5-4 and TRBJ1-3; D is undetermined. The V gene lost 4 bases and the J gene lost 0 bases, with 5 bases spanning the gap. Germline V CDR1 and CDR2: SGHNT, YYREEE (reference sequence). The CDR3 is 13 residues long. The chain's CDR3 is CASSLPSGNTIYF. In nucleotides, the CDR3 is TGTGCCAGCAGCCTCCCCTCTGGAAACACCATATATTTT. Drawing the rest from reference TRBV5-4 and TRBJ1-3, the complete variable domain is ETGVTQSPTHLIKTRGQQVTLRCSSQSGHNTVSWYQQALGQGPQFIFQYYREEENGRGNFPPRFSGLQFPNYSSELNVNALELDDSALYLCASSLPSGNTIYFGEGSWLTVV.

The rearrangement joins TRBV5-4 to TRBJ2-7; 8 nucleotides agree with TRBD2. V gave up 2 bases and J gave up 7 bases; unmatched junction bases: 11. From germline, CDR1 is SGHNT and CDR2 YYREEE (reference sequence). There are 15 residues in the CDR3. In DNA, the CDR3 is TGTGCCAGCAGCTTTTTGGCGGGGGGCCCCCAGGAGCAGTACTTC. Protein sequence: CASSFLAGGPQEQYF. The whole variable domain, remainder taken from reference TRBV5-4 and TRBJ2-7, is ETGVTQSPTHLIKTRGQQVTLRCSSQSGHNTVSWYQQALGQGPQFIFQYYREEENGRGNFPPRFSGLQFPNYSSELNVNALELDDSALYLCASSFLAGGPQEQYFGPGTRLTVT.

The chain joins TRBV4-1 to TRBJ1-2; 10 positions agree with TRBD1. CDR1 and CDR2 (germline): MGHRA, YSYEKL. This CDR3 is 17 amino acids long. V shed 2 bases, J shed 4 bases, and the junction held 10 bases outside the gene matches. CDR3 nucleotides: TGCGCCAGCAGCCAAAGTGCCGGGACAGGGGTTGCCTATGGCTACACCTTC. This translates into CASSQSAGTGVAYGYTF.

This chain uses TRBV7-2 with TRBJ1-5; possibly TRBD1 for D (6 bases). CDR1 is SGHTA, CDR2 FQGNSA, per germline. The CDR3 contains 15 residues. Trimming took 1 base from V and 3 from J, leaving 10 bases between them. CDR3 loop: CASSLGGGPNQPQHF. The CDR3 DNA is TGTGCCAGCAGCTTAGGTGGGGGCCCCAATCAGCCCCAGCATTTT. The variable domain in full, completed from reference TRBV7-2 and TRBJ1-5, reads GAGVSQSPSNKVTEKGKDVELRCDPISGHTALYWYRQSLGQGLEFLIYFQGNSAPDKSGLPSDRFSAERTGGSVSTLTIQRTQQEDSAVYLCASSLGGGPNQPQHFGDGTRLSIL.

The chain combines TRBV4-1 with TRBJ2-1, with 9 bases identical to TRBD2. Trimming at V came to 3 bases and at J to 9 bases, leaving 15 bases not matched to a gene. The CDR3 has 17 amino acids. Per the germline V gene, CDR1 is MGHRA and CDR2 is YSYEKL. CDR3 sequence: CASSHRPGAGGPVEQFF. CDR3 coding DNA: TGCGCCAGCAGCCACCGCCCAGGTGCGGGAGGGCCCGTTGAGCAGTTCTTC.

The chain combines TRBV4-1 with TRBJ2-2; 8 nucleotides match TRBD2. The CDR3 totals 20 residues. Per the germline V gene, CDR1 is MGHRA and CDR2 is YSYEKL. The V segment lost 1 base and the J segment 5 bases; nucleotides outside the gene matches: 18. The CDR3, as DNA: TGCGCCAGCAGCCAAGCGATTCTCGGGAGGGAGCCCACGGAGACCGGGGAGCTGTTTTTT. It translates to CASSQAILGREPTETGELFF.

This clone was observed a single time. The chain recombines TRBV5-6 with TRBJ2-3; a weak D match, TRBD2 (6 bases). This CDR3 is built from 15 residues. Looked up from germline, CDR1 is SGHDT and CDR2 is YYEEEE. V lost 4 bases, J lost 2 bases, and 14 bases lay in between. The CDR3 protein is CASSPGLRATDTQYF. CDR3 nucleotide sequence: TGTGCCAGCAGCCCAGGACTACGAGCCACAGATACGCAGTATTTT.

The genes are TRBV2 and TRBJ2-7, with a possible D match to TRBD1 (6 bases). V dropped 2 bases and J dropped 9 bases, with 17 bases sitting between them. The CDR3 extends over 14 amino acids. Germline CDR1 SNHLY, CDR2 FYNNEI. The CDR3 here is CASSERDTSYVQYF. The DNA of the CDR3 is TGTGCCAGCAGTGAAAGGGACACGTCCTATGTGCAGTACTTC. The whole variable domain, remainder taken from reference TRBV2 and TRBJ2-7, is EPEVTQTPSHQVTQMGQEVILRCVPISNHLYFYWYRQILGQKVEFLVSFYNNEISEKSEIFDDQFSVERPDGSNFTLKIRSTKLEDSAMYFCASSERDTSYVQYFGPGTRLTVT.

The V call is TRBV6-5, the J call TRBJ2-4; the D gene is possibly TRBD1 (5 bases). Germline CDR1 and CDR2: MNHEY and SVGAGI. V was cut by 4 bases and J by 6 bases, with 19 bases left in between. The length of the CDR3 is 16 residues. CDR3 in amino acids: CASSSPRKGLGNIQYF. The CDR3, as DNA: TGTGCCAGCAGTTCGCCGAGGAAGGGGCTCGGAAACATTCAGTACTTC.

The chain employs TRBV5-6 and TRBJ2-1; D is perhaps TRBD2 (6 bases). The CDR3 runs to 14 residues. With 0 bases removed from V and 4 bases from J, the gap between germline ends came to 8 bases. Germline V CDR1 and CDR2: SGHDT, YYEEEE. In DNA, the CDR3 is TGTGCCAGCAGCTTGGAGGGGACTTACAATGAGCAGTTCTTC. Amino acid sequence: CASSLEGTYNEQFF.

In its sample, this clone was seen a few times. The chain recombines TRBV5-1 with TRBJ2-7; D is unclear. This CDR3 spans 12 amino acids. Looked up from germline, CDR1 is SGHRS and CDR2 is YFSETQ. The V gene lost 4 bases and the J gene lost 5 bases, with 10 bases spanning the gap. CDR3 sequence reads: CASSPRVHEQYF. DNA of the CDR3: TGCGCCAGCAGCCCCCGTGTTCACGAGCAGTACTTC. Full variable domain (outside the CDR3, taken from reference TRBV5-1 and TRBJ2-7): KAGVTQTPRYLIKTRGQQVTLSCSPISGHRSVSWYQQTPGQGLQFLFEYFSETQRNKGNFPGRFSGRQFSNSRSEMNVSTLELGDSALYLCASSPRVHEQYFGPGTRLTVT.

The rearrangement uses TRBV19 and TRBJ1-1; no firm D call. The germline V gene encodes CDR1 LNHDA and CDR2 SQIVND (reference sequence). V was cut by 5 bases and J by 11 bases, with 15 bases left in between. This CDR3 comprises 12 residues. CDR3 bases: TGTGCCAGTAGTCGGAGGGAAGAACGGGCTTTCTTT. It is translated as CASSRREERAFF. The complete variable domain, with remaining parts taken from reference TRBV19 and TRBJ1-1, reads DGGITQSPKYLFRKEGQNVTLSCEQNLNHDAMYWYRQDPGQGLRLIYYSQIVNDFQKGDIAEGYSVSREKKESFPLTVTSAQKNPTAFYLCASSRREERAFFGQGTRLTVV.

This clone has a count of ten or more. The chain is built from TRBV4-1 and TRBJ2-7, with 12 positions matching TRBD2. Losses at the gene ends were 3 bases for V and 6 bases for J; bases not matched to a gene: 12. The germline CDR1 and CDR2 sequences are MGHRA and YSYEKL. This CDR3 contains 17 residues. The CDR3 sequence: CASSQASGGAGLGEQYF. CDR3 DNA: TGCGCCAGCAGCCAGGCTAGCGGGGGGGCCGGACTGGGCGAGCAGTACTTC.

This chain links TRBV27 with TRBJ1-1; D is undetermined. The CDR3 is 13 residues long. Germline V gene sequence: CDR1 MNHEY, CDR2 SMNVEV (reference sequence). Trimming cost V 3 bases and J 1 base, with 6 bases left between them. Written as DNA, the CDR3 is TGTGCCAGCAGTTTCTCCAGGAACACTGAAGCTTTCTTT. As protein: CASSFSRNTEAFF.

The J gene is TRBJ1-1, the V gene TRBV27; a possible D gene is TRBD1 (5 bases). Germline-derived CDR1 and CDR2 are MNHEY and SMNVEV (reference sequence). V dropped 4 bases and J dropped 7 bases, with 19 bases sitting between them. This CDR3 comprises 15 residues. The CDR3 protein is CASSSYQNGGSEAFF. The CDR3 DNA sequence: TGTGCCAGCAGTTCCTACCAGAACGGGGGGAGTGAAGCTTTCTTT.

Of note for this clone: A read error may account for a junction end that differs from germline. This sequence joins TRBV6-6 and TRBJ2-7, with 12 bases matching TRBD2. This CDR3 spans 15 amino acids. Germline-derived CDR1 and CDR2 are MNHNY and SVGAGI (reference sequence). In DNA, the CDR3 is TGTGCCAGCAGTAACTCGGGACTAGCGGGCTACGAGCAGTACTTC. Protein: CASSNSGLAGYEQYF.

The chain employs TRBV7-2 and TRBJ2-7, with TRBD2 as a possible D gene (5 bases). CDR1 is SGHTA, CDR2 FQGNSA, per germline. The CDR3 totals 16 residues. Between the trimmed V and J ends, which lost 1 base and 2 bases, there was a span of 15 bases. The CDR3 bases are TGTGCCAGCAGCTTAGGCCCGGGAACGCTGACCTACGAGCAGTACTTC. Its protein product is CASSLGPGTLTYEQYF.

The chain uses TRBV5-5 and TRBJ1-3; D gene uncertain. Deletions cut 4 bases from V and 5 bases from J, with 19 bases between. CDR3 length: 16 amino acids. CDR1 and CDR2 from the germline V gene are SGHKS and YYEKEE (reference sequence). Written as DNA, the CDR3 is TGTGCCAGCAGCCCAAATGCGGGATCGTGGCGAAACACCATATATTTT. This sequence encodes CASSPNAGSWRNTIYF.

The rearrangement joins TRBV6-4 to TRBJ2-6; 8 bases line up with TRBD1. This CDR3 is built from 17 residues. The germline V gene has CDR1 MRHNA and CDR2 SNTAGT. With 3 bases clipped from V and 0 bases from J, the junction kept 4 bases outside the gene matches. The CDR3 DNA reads TGTGCCAGCAGTGAGGACAGGGCCCTCTCTGGGGCCAACGTCCTGACTTTC. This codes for CASSEDRALSGANVLTF.

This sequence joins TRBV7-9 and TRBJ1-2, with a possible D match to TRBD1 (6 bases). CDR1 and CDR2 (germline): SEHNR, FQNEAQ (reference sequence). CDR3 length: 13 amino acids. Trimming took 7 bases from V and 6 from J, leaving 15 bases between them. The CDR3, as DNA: TGTGCCAGCACCTCCCAGGGGAGCAATGGCTACACCTTC. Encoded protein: CASTSQGSNGYTF. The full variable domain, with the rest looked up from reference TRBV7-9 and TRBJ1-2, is DTGVSQNPRHKITKRGQNVTFRCDPISEHNRLYWYRQTLGQGPEFLTYFQNEAQLEKSRLLSDRFSAERPKGSFSTLEIQRTEQGDSAMYLCASTSQGSNGYTFGSGTRLTVV.

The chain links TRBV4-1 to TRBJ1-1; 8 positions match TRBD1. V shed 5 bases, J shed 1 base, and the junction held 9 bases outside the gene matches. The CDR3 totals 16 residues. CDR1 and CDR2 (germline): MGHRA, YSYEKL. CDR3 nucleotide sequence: TGCGCCAGCAGCAAGGGGACAGGAGCTCCGAACACTGAAGCTTTCTTT. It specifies CASSKGTGAPNTEAFF.

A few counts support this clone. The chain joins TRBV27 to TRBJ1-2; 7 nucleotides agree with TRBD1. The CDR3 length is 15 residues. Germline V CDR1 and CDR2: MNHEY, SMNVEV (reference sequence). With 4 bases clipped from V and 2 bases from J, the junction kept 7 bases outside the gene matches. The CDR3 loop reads CASSSTWTGNYGYTF. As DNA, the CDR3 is TGTGCCAGCAGTTCCACGTGGACAGGCAACTATGGCTACACCTTC.

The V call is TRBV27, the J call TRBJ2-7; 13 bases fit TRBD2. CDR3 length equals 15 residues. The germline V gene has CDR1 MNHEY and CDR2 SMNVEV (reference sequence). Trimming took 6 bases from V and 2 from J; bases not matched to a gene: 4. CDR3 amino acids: CASRTSGGRTYEQYF. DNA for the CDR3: TGTGCCAGCAGGACTAGCGGGGGGCGTACCTACGAGCAGTACTTC.

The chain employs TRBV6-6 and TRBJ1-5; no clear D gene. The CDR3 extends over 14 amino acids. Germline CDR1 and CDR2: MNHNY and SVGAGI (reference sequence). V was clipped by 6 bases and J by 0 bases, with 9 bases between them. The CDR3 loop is CASRLQPSNQPQHF. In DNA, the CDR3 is TGTGCCAGCAGGCTACAGCCTAGCAATCAGCCCCAGCATTTT.

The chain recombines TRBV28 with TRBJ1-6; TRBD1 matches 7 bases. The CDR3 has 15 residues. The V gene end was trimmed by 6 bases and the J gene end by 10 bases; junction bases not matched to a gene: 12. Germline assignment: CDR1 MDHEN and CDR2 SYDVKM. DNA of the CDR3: TGTGCCAGCAGCAGAACAGGGGACAGAGAATCACCCCTCCACTTT. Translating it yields CASSRTGDRESPLHF.

CDR3 DNA: TGTGCCTGGAGTCCAGGGTCGGGCGGCTACACCTTC. The encoded protein is CAWSPGSGGYTF. The chain couples TRBV30 to TRBJ1-2; D possibly corresponds to TRBD1 (5 bases). Germline V gene data show CDR1 as GTSNPN and CDR2 as SVGIG (reference sequence). V lost 2 bases, J lost 8 bases, and 12 bases lay in between. CDR3 length equals 12 residues.